The rows below give T cell receptor beta chains drawn from one sample of a study of OX40 agonist ivuxolimab in advanced cancers. Generated by immunoSEQ multiplex PCR, the TCRdb table keeps only in-frame clones and is missing some. The table includes 40,000 to 45,000 clones, 65% to 85% detected once. The sample was CD4+ or CD8+ T cells sorted from blood, taken in a trial of the OX40 agonist ivuxolimab. These receptors were taken from an adult with an advanced solid tumor such as melanoma, head and neck, liver or kidney cancer. The CDR3 runs from the conserved cysteine through the conserved F or W. The order of the fields is J gene, CDR3 length, V gene, CDR3 protein.

>TRBJ1-6|16|TRBV5-1
CASSPGQGYYNSPLHF
>TRBJ2-3|15|TRBV9
CASSVQGTSTDTQYF
>TRBJ1-1|12|TRBV13
CASSLGPTEAFF
>TRBJ2-7|13|TRBV10-3
CAISEGLLYEQYF
>TRBJ1-1|14|TRBV4-3
CASSQDAFNTEAFF
>TRBJ1-2|13|TRBV6-6
CASSWDSRSGYTF
>TRBJ2-3|14|TRBV6-1
CASSEGPAADTQYF
>TRBJ2-7|12|TRBV7-2
CASSQSSYEQYF
>TRBJ2-7|10|TRBV2
CASRGLEQYF
>TRBJ1-5|16|TRBV19
CAGIDLVGQGTQPQHF
>TRBJ2-7|15|TRBV6-1
CASSDVTGGTEAQYF
>TRBJ2-5|17|TRBV7-9
CASSLGSGTGYLETQYF
>TRBJ1-5|13|TRBV28
CASSLLSNQPQHF
>TRBJ2-1|18|TRBV7-9
CASSPMWASGGAYNEQFF
>TRBJ1-1|13|TRBV7-3
CASSLNEVTEAFF
>TRBJ1-3|15|TRBV15
CATSRDRGFGNTIYF
>TRBJ2-6|15|TRBV27
CASTQGAGGANVLTF
>TRBJ1-4|15|TRBV6-6
CASSLLGATNEKLFF
>TRBJ2-7|14|TRBV19
CASSDRGLSYEQYF
>TRBJ2-2|13|TRBV6-5
CASSYSSRWELFF
>TRBJ1-5|18|TRBV12-2
CASRLELGILPDNQPQHF
>TRBJ2-1|16|TRBV7-3
CASSLRVPTSYNEQFF
>TRBJ1-6|13|TRBV14
CASSGQGNSPLHF
>TRBJ1-2|14|TRBV27
CASGFQFGAYGYTF
>TRBJ2-3|15|TRBV29-1
CSVAGAGGLADTQYF
>TRBJ1-4|18|TRBV28
CASSPGRAVSTTNEKLFF
>TRBJ1-5|13|TRBV30
CAWSLNSNQPQHF
>TRBJ1-4|14|TRBV19
CASRPTGYNEKLFF
>TRBJ2-3|14|TRBV9
CASSVGPDTDTQYF
>TRBJ1-5|15|TRBV10-3
CAISESGLENQPQHF
>TRBJ2-5|11|TRBV19
CASSLGQTQYF
>TRBJ1-1|13|TRBV10-3
CAISDKGITEAFF
>TRBJ2-3|17|TRBV4-1
CASSQDFGGGAGDTQYF
>TRBJ2-1|11|TRBV20-1
CSASLASEQFF
>TRBJ2-7|13|TRBV27
CASSSSNSYEQYF
>TRBJ2-7|14|TRBV4-1
CASSQAESSYEQYF
>TRBJ1-2|15|TRBV5-1
CASSSWTGNNYGYTF
>TRBJ1-2|14|TRBV29-1
CSVEERQGGNRYTF
>TRBJ1-2|14|TRBV27
CASSDRTSNYGYTF
>TRBJ2-3|15|TRBV5-6
CASSRGQGSTDTQYF
>TRBJ2-7|15|TRBV9
CASSASGQGAYEQYF
>TRBJ1-6|15|TRBV5-4
CASTLGAGGNSPLHF
>TRBJ2-7|15|TRBV29-1
CSVATGLAGSYEQYF
>TRBJ2-1|15|TRBV12-5
CASGLGEQGPNEQFF
>TRBJ1-4|13|TRBV5-1
CASSWGRTEKLFF
>TRBJ1-3|16|TRBV28
CASRSQGTGVGNTIYF
>TRBJ1-3|16|TRBV5-1
CASSLSGAASGNTIYF
>TRBJ1-2|14|TRBV7-2
CASSLDRANYGYTF
>TRBJ2-7|16|TRBV7-2
CASSPLVSGGSYEQYF
>TRBJ2-5|15|TRBV13
CASSSDRDSQETQYF
>TRBJ2-7|14|TRBV4-1
CASSQGAASYEQYF